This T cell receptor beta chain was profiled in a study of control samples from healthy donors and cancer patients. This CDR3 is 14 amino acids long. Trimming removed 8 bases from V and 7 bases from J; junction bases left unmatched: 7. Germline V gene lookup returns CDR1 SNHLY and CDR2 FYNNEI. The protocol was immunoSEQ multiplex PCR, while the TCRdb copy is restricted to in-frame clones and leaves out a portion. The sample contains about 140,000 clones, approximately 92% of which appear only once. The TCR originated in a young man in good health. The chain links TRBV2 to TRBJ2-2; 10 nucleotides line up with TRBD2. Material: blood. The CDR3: CASGKGLAVGELFF. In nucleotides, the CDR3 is TGTGCCAGCGGGAAAGGACTAGCGGTCGGGGAGCTGTTTTTT.